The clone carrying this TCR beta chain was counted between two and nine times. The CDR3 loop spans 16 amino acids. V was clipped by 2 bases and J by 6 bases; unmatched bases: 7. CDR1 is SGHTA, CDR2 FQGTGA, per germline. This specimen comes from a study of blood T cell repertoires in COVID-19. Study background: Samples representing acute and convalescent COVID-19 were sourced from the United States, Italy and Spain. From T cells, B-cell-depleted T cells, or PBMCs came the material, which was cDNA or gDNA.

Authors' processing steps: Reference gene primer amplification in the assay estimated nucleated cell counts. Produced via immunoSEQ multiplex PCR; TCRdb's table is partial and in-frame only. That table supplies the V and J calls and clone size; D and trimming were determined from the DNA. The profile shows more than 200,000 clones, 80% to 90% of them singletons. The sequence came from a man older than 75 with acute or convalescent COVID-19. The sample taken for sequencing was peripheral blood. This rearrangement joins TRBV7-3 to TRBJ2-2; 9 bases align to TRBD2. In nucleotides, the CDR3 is TGTGCCAGCAGCTTATTTGTAGGACTAGCGCCCGGGGAGCTGTTTTTT. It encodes CASSLFVGLAPGELFF.